These 3 T cell receptor beta chains came from one sample sequenced in a study of cytomegalovirus exposure and HLA in healthy donors. Primers included in the PCR were 60 Vbeta and 13 Jbeta primers. Only in-frame clones appear in the TCRdb table, and some are missing; sequencing was by immunoSEQ multiplex PCR. This sample has 150,000 to 250,000 clones; around 78% occur once, and the top ten carry approximately 2.1%. The sample comprised PBMCs. The receptor set was obtained from a man aged 30 to 45 in good health and CMV-seronegative.

The chain is built from TRBV28 and TRBJ1-5; 7 bases are a match to TRBD1. From germline, CDR1 is MDHEN and CDR2 SYDVKM. CDR3 length: 18 amino acids. The trim removed 5 bases at V and 5 bases at J, leaving 18 bases unmatched. The CDR3 region is CASSEKGTVSLSYQPQHF. CDR3 in DNA: TGTGCCAGCAGTGAAAAGGGGACAGTGTCATTATCGTATCAGCCCCAGCATTTT.

J is TRBJ2-2 and V is TRBV10-2; D may be TRBD1 (6 bases). Germline V gene sequence: CDR1 WSHSY, CDR2 SAAADI. Trimming cost V 4 bases and J 9 bases, with 9 bases left between them. The CDR3 consists of 12 residues. The CDR3 protein is CASSADSRELFF. For the CDR3, the DNA is TGCGCCAGCAGTGCGGACAGCCGGGAGCTGTTTTTT.

This sequence joins TRBV27 and TRBJ1-1; 7 nucleotides match TRBD1. CDR1 is MNHEY and CDR2 is SMNVEV in the germline V gene (reference sequence). The ends lost 1 base at V and 5 bases at J; junction bases unmatched: 10. The CDR3 extends over 16 amino acids. The DNA of the CDR3 is TGTGCCAGCAGTTTATTCGTGGGGCAGGGGGAAACTGAAGCTTTCTTT. Its translation is CASSLFVGQGETEAFF.